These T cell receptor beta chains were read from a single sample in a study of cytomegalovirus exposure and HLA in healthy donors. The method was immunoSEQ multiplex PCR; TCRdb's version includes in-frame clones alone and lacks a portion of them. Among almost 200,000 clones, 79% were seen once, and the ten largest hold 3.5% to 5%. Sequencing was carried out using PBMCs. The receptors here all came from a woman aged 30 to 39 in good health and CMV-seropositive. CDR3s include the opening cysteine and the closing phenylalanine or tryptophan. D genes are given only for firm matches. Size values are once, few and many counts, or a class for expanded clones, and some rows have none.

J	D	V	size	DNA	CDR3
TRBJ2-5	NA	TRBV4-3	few	TGCGCCAGCAGTTCCTTCAGGGCAGCTCTCCAAGAGACCCAGTACTTC	CASSSFRAALQETQYF
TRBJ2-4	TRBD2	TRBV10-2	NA	TGCGCCAGCAATGCACAGCGGGAGGACATTCAGTACTTC	CASNAQREDIQYF
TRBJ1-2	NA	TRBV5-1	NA	TGCGCCAGCAGCCCAACAGGGCAAGTTGGCTACACCTTC	CASSPTGQVGYTF
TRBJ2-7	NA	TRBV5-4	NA	TGTGCCAGCAGCTTGCCGTGGGCCCCCTACGAGCAGTACTTC	CASSLPWAPYEQYF
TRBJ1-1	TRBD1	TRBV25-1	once	TGTGCCAGCAGTGGAAGGGGGCGAACTGAAGCTTTCTTT	CASSGRGRTEAFF
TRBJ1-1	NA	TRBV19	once	TGTGCCAGTACCCAATCGACAGCGAACACTGAAGCTTTCTTT	CASTQSTANTEAFF
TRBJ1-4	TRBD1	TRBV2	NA	TGTGCCAGCAGTGGTTTGACAGGGGGCTCGGAAAAACTGTTTTTT	CASSGLTGGSEKLFF
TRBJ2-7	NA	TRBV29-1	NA	TGCAGCGTTGAAGATCCGGTGGGCAACTACGAGCAGTACTTC	CSVEDPVGNYEQYF
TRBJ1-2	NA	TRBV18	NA	TGTGCCAGCTCACGTTCCGGGTCTTTCGCCTATGGCTACACCTTC	CASSRSGSFAYGYTF
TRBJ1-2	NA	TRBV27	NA	TGTGCCAGCAGGGAAAACGTGGGGACTCGGGGCTACACCTTC	CASRENVGTRGYTF
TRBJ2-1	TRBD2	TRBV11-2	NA	TGTGCCAGCAGCATAAATCGGGGGGTCTCCTACAATGAGCAGTTCTTC	CASSINRGVSYNEQFF
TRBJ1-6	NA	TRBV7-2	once	TGTGCCAGCAGGGGGGGAGGAGGGAGCTCCTATAATTCACCCCTCCACTTT	CASRGGGGSSYNSPLHF
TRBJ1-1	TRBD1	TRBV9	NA	TGTGCCAGCAGCGCTGGACAGGGGAACACTGAAGCTTTCTTT	CASSAGQGNTEAFF
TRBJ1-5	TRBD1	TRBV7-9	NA	TGTGCCAGCAGCTCCGGGACAGGGGGCCTTAGCAATCAGCCCCAGCATTTT	CASSSGTGGLSNQPQHF
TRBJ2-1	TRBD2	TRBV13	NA	TGTGCCAGCAGCTTAGGGGCTAGCGGGCGCCCTCGCCAGTTCTTC	CASSLGASGRPRQFF
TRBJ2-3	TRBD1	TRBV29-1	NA	TGCAGCGTCGCCGGACAGGCTAATTGGGATACGCAGTATTTT	CSVAGQANWDTQYF
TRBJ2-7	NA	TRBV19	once	TGTGCCAGTAGTAAAACTGATACTTACGAGCAGTACTTC	CASSKTDTYEQYF
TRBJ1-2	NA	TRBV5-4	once	TGTGCCAGCAGCTTCAACTCTAACTATGGCTACACCTTC	CASSFNSNYGYTF
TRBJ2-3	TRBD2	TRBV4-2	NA	TGTGCCAGCAGCCAGGACGGGACTAGCGGGGATACGCAGTATTTT	CASSQDGTSGDTQYF
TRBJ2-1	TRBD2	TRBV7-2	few	TGTGCCAGCAGCCCGACTTCTAGCGGGGGGTTCTCCTACAATGAGCAGTTCTTC	CASSPTSSGGFSYNEQFF
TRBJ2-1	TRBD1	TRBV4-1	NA	TGCGCCAGCAGCCAACCCGGGACAGTCTCCTACAATGAGCAGTTCTTC	CASSQPGTVSYNEQFF
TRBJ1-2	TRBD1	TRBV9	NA	TGTGCCAGCAGCGTAGGGACAGGGGGCTACTATGGCTACACCTTC	CASSVGTGGYYGYTF
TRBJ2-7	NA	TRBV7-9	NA	TGTGCCAGCAGCCCCTCGGGGGCCTACGAGCAGTACTTC	CASSPSGAYEQYF
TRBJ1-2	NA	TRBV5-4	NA	TGTGCCAGCAGCTTTAACCCTACAGGGAACTATGGCTACACCTTC	CASSFNPTGNYGYTF
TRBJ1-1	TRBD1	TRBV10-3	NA	TGTGCCATCACTCGGACAGGGGGCTATGACACTGAAGCTTTCTTT	CAITRTGGYDTEAFF
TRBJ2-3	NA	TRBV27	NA	TGTGCCAGCAGTTTAGAACCTTACTCCACAGATACGCAGTATTTT	CASSLEPYSTDTQYF
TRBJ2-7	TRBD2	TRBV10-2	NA	TGCGCCAGCAGTGGTTGGGCGGGAGTCGGGTACGAGCAGTACTTC	CASSGWAGVGYEQYF
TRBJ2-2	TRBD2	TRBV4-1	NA	TGCGCCAGCAGAGCGGGGAGCACCGGGGAGCTGTTTTTT	CASRAGSTGELFF
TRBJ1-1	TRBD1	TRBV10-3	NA	TGTGCCATCAGTGAGGGACAGGGCGGCGGCACTGAAGCTTTCTTT	CAISEGQGGGTEAFF
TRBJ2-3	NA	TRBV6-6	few	TGTGCCAGCACACCAGCGGACGGCATCACAGATACGCAGTATTTT	CASTPADGITDTQYF
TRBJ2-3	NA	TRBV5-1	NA	TGCGCCAGCAGCTTGGCAGGGTTGCAAGATACGCAGTATTTT	CASSLAGLQDTQYF
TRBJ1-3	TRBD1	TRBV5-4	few	TGTGCCAGCAGCCCTCGGACAGGGACGGGAAACACCATATATTTT	CASSPRTGTGNTIYF
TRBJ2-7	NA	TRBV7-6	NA	TGTGCCAGCAGCTTAGGGGCTCAGGGTCACGAGCAGTACTTC	CASSLGAQGHEQYF
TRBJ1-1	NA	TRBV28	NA	TGTGCCAGCTCCCCCCCGCGCAGGGGAGACACTGAAGCTTTCTTT	CASSPPRRGDTEAFF
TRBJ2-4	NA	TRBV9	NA	TGTGCCAGCAGCGGGACAGCAAACATTCAGTACTTC	CASSGTANIQYF
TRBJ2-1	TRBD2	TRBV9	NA	TGTGCCAGCAGCGTAGGGCGGGGGGGCCGGAATGAGCAGTTCTTC	CASSVGRGGRNEQFF
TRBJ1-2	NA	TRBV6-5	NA	TGTGCCAGCAGCCCCATAGGGGCAGGAGGCTACACCTTC	CASSPIGAGGYTF
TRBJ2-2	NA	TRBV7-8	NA	TGTGCCAGCAGCCACCAAGAGGGAGCCCCCCCCGGGGAGCTGTTTTTT	CASSHQEGAPPGELFF
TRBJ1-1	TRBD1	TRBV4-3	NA	TGCGCCAGCAGCCAAGATCCCAGGGGGACCACTGAAGCTTTCTTT	CASSQDPRGTTEAFF
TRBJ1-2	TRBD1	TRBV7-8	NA	TGTGCCAGCAGCTTAGGTACAGGGGGCTGGGGCTACACCTTC	CASSLGTGGWGYTF
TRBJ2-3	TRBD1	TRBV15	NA	TGTGCCACCAGCAGACGCAGGGGGGATACGCAGTATTTT	CATSRRRGDTQYF
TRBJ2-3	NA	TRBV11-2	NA	TGTGCCAGCAGCCCCCTTCGGGGTTCTGCGCAGTATTTT	CASSPLRGSAQYF
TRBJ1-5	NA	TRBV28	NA	TGTGCCAGCAGTTTCTCCCTTGGACTTGGCAATCAGCCCCAGCATTTT	CASSFSLGLGNQPQHF
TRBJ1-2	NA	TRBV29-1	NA	TGCAGCGTTGAGGCCGCGTTGTTGACAGCCCAATTACACTTC	CSVEAALLTAQLHF
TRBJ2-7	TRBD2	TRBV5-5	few	TGTGCCAGCAGCGCCGCTAGCGGGCAAGTCTCCTACGAGCAGTACTTC	CASSAASGQVSYEQYF
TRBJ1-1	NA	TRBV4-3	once	TGCGCCAGCAGCCCCGGAGGGGGGGCGGATGAAGCTTTCTTT	CASSPGGGADEAFF